Listed below are T cell receptor beta chains from one sample, sequenced in a study of blood T cell repertoires in COVID-19. Repertoires were generated with immunoSEQ multiplex PCR, while TCRdb's copy carries only in-frame clones and drops some. The repertoire consists of hundreds of thousands of clones, with over 75% occurring once and the leading ten covering 7.8%. The sample comprised peripheral blood. Receptor source: a woman aged 45-65 years who had recovered from COVID-19. CDR3s include the opening cysteine and the closing phenylalanine or tryptophan. A D gene is named only where the DNA matches it firmly. Clone size is shown for a subset of rows, as once, few, many or a class of expanded clone.

j_call v_call d_call clone_size cdr3_nt cdr3_aa
TRBJ2-7 TRBV6-5 NA NA TGTGCCAGTCGACAATCCAGCTCCTACGAGCAGTACTTC CASRQSSSYEQYF
TRBJ2-7 TRBV2 TRBD2 NA TGTGCCAGCAAAAAGATAGGGGGACTAGCTAACGAGCAGTACTTC CASKKIGGLANEQYF
TRBJ2-1 TRBV28 NA NA TGTGCCAGCAGTTTTCCGGGAGAGTACAATGAGCAGTTCTTC CASSFPGEYNEQFF
TRBJ1-5 TRBV4-2 TRBD1 NA TGTGCCAGCTCGGGACAGATGAATCAGCCCCAGCATTTT CASSGQMNQPQHF
TRBJ1-1 TRBV3-1/TRBV3-2 NA NA TGTGCCAGCAGCCAAGGACAGCTCACTGAAGCTTTCTTT CASSQGQLTEAFF
TRBJ2-4 TRBV4-3 NA NA TGCGCCAGCAGCCAAGAGGGTGGTCTAGTCAATGAGTCCGACATTCAGTACTTC CASSQEGGLVNESDIQYF
TRBJ2-3 TRBV30 NA few TGTGCCTGGAGTGTTGGGACAAGCACAGATACGCAGTATTTT CAWSVGTSTDTQYF
TRBJ2-7 TRBV15 NA NA TGTGCCACCAGCAGAGATCGCGGGGTTCCCTCCTACGAGCAGTACTTC CATSRDRGVPSYEQYF
TRBJ1-2 TRBV28 NA NA TGTGCCAGCAGAAGAGGTTATAACTATGGCTACACCTTC CASRRGYNYGYTF
TRBJ2-1 TRBV20-1 TRBD2 NA TGCAGTGCTAGTGGACTAGCGGGTCCCCAAAGTCGCAATGAGCAGTTCTTC CSASGLAGPQSRNEQFF
TRBJ1-5 TRBV28 NA NA TGTGCCAGCAGTTCCCCAGTGGGGGGGAGCTATCAGCCCCAGCATTTT CASSSPVGGSYQPQHF
TRBJ2-2 TRBV4-3 NA NA TGCGCCAGCAGCCAAGATCTGGGACAAGGGGCCGGGGAGCTGTTTTTT CASSQDLGQGAGELFF
TRBJ2-1 TRBV3-1/TRBV3-2 NA NA TGTGCCAGCAGCCAAGCACTAGTCACCTACAATGAGCAGTTCTTC CASSQALVTYNEQFF
TRBJ2-7 TRBV28 NA NA TGTGCCAGCAGCCCCGGCAGGGGTCTAACTATTTCCTACGAGCAGTACTTC CASSPGRGLTISYEQYF
TRBJ1-1 TRBV28 NA NA TGTGCCAGCAGTTTATGGGAGCTTCCCCCACGGGGAGCTTTCTTT CASSLWELPPRGAFF
TRBJ2-7 TRBV7-8 TRBD1 NA TGTGCCAGCAGCTCAACCGGGACAGGCCTCTACGAGCAGTACTTC CASSSTGTGLYEQYF
TRBJ1-4 TRBV2 NA few TGTGCCAGCCGGAGACTTACTAATGAAAAACTGTTTTTT CASRRLTNEKLFF
TRBJ2-7 TRBV3-1/TRBV3-2 TRBD2 NA TGTGCCAGCAGCCACAGGAGCGGGGGTCATGCCTCCTACGAGCAGTACTTC CASSHRSGGHASYEQYF
TRBJ1-3 TRBV18 TRBD1 NA TGTGCCAGCTCACCATCACAGGGGGCAGGAAACACCATATATTTT CASSPSQGAGNTIYF
TRBJ2-5 TRBV20-1 NA NA TGCAGTGCGACAAGAGAGACCCAGTACTTC CSATRETQYF
TRBJ2-2 TRBV19 NA NA TGTGCCAGTAGTACCCAGGGGCTCGTCGGGGAGCTGTTTTTT CASSTQGLVGELFF
TRBJ1-1 TRBV14 TRBD1 NA TGTGCCAGCAGCCCGTACAGGGGTTCGAACACTGAAGCTTTCTTT CASSPYRGSNTEAFF
TRBJ2-5 TRBV7-2 TRBD2 NA TGTGCCAGCAGCCCATGGACTAGCGGGTTAGAGACCCAGTACTTC CASSPWTSGLETQYF
TRBJ2-5 TRBV20-1 TRBD1 NA TGCAGTGCTAGTTACAGGGGGCAACAAGAGACCCAGTACTTC CSASYRGQQETQYF
TRBJ2-1 TRBV28 TRBD1 NA TGTGCCAGCAGTAGGGACAGGGGGGTTGATGAGCAGTTCTTC CASSRDRGVDEQFF
TRBJ2-2 TRBV11-1 NA NA TGTGCCAGCAGCTCCCAGGGGTCGGGCACCGGGGAGCTGTTTTTT CASSSQGSGTGELFF
TRBJ1-6 TRBV2 NA NA TGTGCCAGCAGTACCGGGACACCGGCCACTCCCCTCCACTTT CASSTGTPATPLHF
TRBJ1-6 TRBV5-6 NA NA TGTGCCAGCAGCGCGGACGGGGGGGAGCTGAATTCACCCCTCCACTTT CASSADGGELNSPLHF
TRBJ2-5 TRBV4-2 NA NA TGTGCCAGCAGCCAAGAGGAGGCCGCAGGACAAGAGACCCAGTACTTC CASSQEEAAGQETQYF
TRBJ2-7 TRBV7-8 TRBD1 NA TGTGCCAGCAGCTTAGCGTCCGGTGGCAGGGGGTACGAGCAGTACTTC CASSLASGGRGYEQYF
TRBJ1-2 TRBV28 NA few TGTGCCAGCAGTTTGGCCGGGGAGGACTATGGCTACACCTTC CASSLAGEDYGYTF
TRBJ2-3 TRBV19 NA NA TGTGCCGTGACACCTTCCACGGGGGATACGCAGTATTTT CAVTPSTGDTQYF
TRBJ2-7 TRBV27 TRBD1 NA TGTGCCAGCAGCCTACCGGGACAGGGAACCTACGAGCAGTACTTC CASSLPGQGTYEQYF
TRBJ1-1 TRBV6-2/TRBV6-3 NA NA TGTGCCAGCAGTTACTCGGGAGGGGTTTTGAACACTGAAGCTTTCTTT CASSYSGGVLNTEAFF
TRBJ2-5 TRBV10-3 NA NA TGTGCCTCCGCCGGTCGGGTGGAAGAGACCCAGTACTTC CASAGRVEETQYF
TRBJ2-1 TRBV7-9 NA NA TGTGCCAGCGGAACTACTTGGTACAATGAGCAGTTCTTC CASGTTWYNEQFF
TRBJ1-4 TRBV15 NA once TGTGCCACCAGCAGACAGGGGCTTCAAGAAAAACTGTTTTTT CATSRQGLQEKLFF
TRBJ2-7 TRBV20-1 TRBD1 few TGCAGTGCTACAGGGGGACACGAGCAGTACTTC CSATGGHEQYF
TRBJ2-1 TRBV7-9 NA NA TGTGCCACCAACCCACAGTTCAATGAGCAGTTCTTC CATNPQFNEQFF
TRBJ2-2 TRBV19 NA NA TGTGCCAGTAACCTGGGCGCAGGGGCGGACACCGGGGAGCTGTTTTTT CASNLGAGADTGELFF
TRBJ1-1 TRBV19 NA NA TGTGCCAGTAGCCACACCCTTCCCATGGGGGGTGGTACTGAAGCTTTCTTT CASSHTLPMGGGTEAFF
TRBJ1-2 TRBV16 TRBD1 NA TGTGCCAGCAGCCAAAGGGACAGGGACGGCTACACCTTC CASSQRDRDGYTF
TRBJ2-3 TRBV5-1 NA NA TGCGCCAGCAGCTTGGCCTTTTTGGATACGCAGTATTTT CASSLAFLDTQYF
TRBJ2-7 TRBV19 TRBD1 NA TGTGCCAGTAGTATGGGACAGGGGGCGAATTACGAGCAGTACTTC CASSMGQGANYEQYF
TRBJ2-1 TRBV27 NA NA TGTGCCAGCAGTTTTCGGGGGGCATCCTACAATGAGCAGTTCTTC CASSFRGASYNEQFF
TRBJ2-3 TRBV7-2 TRBD2 NA TGTGCCAGCAGCTTATTCCCAAGCGGGGCCACAGATACGCAGTATTTT CASSLFPSGATDTQYF
TRBJ2-3 TRBV28 TRBD1 NA TGTGCCAGCCGACAGGGGGGAACAGATACGCAGTATTTT CASRQGGTDTQYF
TRBJ1-2 TRBV5-1 NA NA TGCGCCAGCTCACGGGAGGCAGGGACTACTAACTATGGCTACACCTTC CASSREAGTTNYGYTF
TRBJ2-1 TRBV5-1 TRBD2 NA TGCGCCAGCAGCTTACCGGGACTAGCTAGCCCCTACAATGAGCAGTTCTTC CASSLPGLASPYNEQFF
TRBJ2-7 TRBV3-1/TRBV3-2 TRBD2 NA TGTGCCAGCAGCCAGGCCGGGACTACCTACGAGCAGTACTTC CASSQAGTTYEQYF